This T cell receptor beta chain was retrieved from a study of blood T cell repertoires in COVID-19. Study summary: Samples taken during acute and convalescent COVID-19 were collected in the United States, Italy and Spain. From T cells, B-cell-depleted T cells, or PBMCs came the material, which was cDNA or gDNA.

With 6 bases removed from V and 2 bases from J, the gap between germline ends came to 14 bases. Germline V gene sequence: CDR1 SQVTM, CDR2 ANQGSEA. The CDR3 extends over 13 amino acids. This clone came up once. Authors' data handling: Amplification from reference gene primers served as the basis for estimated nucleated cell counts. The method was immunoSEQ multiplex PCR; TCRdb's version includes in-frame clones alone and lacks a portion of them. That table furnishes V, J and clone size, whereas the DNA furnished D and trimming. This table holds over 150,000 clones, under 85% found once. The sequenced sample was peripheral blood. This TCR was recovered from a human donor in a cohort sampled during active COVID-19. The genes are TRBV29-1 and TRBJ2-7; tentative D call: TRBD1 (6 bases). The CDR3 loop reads CSVLTPGAYEQYF. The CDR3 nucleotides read TGCAGCGTACTTACTCCAGGGGCCTACGAGCAGTACTTC.